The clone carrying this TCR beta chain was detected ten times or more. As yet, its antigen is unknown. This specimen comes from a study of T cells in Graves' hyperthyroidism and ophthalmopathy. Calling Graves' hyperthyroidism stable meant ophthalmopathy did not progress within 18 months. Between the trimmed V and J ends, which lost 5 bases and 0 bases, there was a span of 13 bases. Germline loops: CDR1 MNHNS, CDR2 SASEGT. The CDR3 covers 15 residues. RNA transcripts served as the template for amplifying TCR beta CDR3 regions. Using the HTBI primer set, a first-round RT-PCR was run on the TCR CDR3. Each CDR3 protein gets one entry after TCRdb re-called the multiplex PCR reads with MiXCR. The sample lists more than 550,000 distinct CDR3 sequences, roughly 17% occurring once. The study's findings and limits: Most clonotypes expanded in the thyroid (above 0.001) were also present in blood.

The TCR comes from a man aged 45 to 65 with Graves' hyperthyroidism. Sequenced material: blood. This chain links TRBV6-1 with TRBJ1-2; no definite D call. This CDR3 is CASSYLEEANYGYTF. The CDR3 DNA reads TGTGCCAGCAGTTACTTAGAAGAAGCTAACTATGGCTACACCTTC.